Listed here are 27 T cell receptor beta chains from one sample, sequenced in a study of T cell changes during pregnancy in multiple sclerosis. Method: immunoSEQ multiplex PCR; TCRdb's copy keeps in-frame clones and lacks some. The profile shows tens of thousands of clones, around 94% of them singletons. The sample here was CD4+ T cells from peripheral blood mononuclear cells, taken before pregnancy. These TCRs come from a female donor with multiple sclerosis, enrolled in a pregnancy study.

J is TRBJ2-6 and V is TRBV2; D gene unclear. The CDR3 is made up of 12 amino acids. CDR1 is SNHLY, CDR2 FYNNEI, per germline. V lost 6 bases and J 4 bases, leaving 4 bases between the germline ends. CDR3 sequence (DNA): TGTGCCAGCAGCAGAGGGGCCAACGTCCTGACTTTC. Its translation: CASSRGANVLTF.

The CDR3 region has the DNA TGTGCCAGCAGTTCCGGGGGACCTAATCAGCCCCAGCATTTT. It yields the protein CASSSGGPNQPQHF. The chain employs TRBV6-5 and TRBJ1-5, with D possibly matching TRBD1 (5 bases). Germline loops: CDR1 MNHEY, CDR2 SVGAGI. The CDR3 has 14 amino acids. With 4 bases removed from V and 4 bases from J, the gap between germline ends came to 11 bases.

The chain carries TRBV19 and TRBJ1-2, with D unresolved. V lost 3 bases, J lost 4 bases, and 12 bases lay in between. Germline assignment: CDR1 LNHDA and CDR2 SQIVND (reference sequence). This CDR3 region has 14 residues. This CDR3 reads CASSMPAPGYGYTF. The DNA of the CDR3 is TGTGCCAGTAGTATGCCCGCCCCGGGCTATGGCTACACCTTC.

The chain carries TRBV6-1 and TRBJ2-7; the D gene is possibly TRBD1 (5 bases). V shed 4 bases and J shed 3 bases, with 13 bases lying between them. Germline lookup yields CDR1 MNHNS and CDR2 SASEGT. This CDR3 is built from 14 residues. CDR3 amino acids: CASSVGRDRYEQYF. CDR3 DNA sequence: TGTGCCAGCAGTGTGGGCAGGGATCGCTACGAGCAGTACTTC.

This sequence joins TRBV2 and TRBJ2-2; 7 bases are a match to TRBD2. CDR3 length equals 16 residues. Germline trimming cut 2 bases from V and 8 bases from J; bases unmatched to any gene: 11. The germline CDR1 and CDR2 sequences are SNHLY and FYNNEI. The CDR3 DNA reads as TGTGCCAGCAGTGAACGCCGATTGGGAGGGGCGGGGGAGCTGTTTTTT. As protein: CASSERRLGGAGELFF. Drawing the rest from reference TRBV2 and TRBJ2-2, the complete variable domain is EPEVTQTPSHQVTQMGQEVILRCVPISNHLYFYWYRQILGQKVEFLVSFYNNEISEKSEIFDDQFSVERPDGSNFTLKIRSTKLEDSAMYFCASSERRLGGAGELFFGEGSRLTVL.

This clone has just one count. The chain employs TRBV7-8 and TRBJ2-2; the match to TRBD2 covers 7 bases. Per germline, CDR1 SGHVS and CDR2 FQNEAQ. V was clipped by 2 bases and J by 2 bases; unmatched bases: 5. The CDR3 has 16 amino acids. This chain's CDR3 is CASSLRASGNTGELFF. CDR3 coding DNA: TGTGCCAGCAGCTTAAGGGCTAGCGGCAACACCGGGGAGCTGTTTTTT.

The chain carries TRBV28 and TRBJ1-5; 8 bases are a match to TRBD1. CDR1 MDHEN and CDR2 SYDVKM come from the germline V gene. The junction had 11 bases not matched to a gene; V was cut back by 6 bases and J by 1 base. The CDR3 is 17 amino acids. CDR3 nucleotide sequence: TGTGCCAGCAGCTCTTGGACAGGGCTTGTGAGCAATCAGCCCCAGCATTTT. It specifies CASSSWTGLVSNQPQHF.

The chain carries TRBV6-5 and TRBJ1-2, with TRBD1 as a possible D gene (5 bases). Germline CDR1 reads MNHEY; CDR2 reads SVGAGI. V was trimmed by 2 bases and J by 2 bases, leaving 9 bases between them. The CDR3 has 14 residues. For the CDR3, the DNA is TGTGCCAGCAGTTACAGGGGTTCAAACTATGGCTACACCTTC. Encoded protein: CASSYRGSNYGYTF.

This chain links TRBV28 with TRBJ2-5, with a weak D call TRBD2 (6 bases). This CDR3 region has 13 residues. The ends were cut back, 4 bases at V and 5 bases at J, with 11 bases in the middle. CDR1 and CDR2 from the germline V gene are MDHEN and SYDVKM. The CDR3 loop is CASSSTSSETQYF. DNA of the CDR3: TGTGCCAGCAGTTCTACTAGCAGCGAGACCCAGTACTTC.

This chain joins TRBV18 and TRBJ2-7; 8 nucleotides line up with TRBD2. The CDR3 is 15 residues long. Germline assignment: CDR1 KGHSH and CDR2 LQKENI. V was clipped by 0 bases and J by 7 bases; unmatched bases: 8. CDR3: CASSPPAGTRGEQYF. CDR3 in DNA: TGTGCCAGCTCACCACCCGCCGGGACTAGGGGGGAGCAGTACTTC.

This chain links TRBV6-1 with TRBJ2-7; tentative D call: TRBD1 (6 bases). CDR1 and CDR2 (germline): MNHNS, SASEGT. V was trimmed by 5 bases and J by 2 bases, leaving 10 bases between them. The CDR3 has 13 residues. CDR3 amino acids: CASSHRDAYEQYF. Here the CDR3 DNA reads TGTGCCAGCAGTCACAGGGACGCCTACGAGCAGTACTTC.

This clone was detected once. The junction does not match germline at one end; this may be a read error. This chain joins TRBV7-8 and TRBJ1-5; possibly TRBD1 for D (6 bases). The length of the CDR3 is 18 residues. Germline CDR1 and CDR2: SGHVS and FQNEAQ. CDR3 protein: CASSLAIGGARPNQPQHF. As DNA, the CDR3 is TGTGCCAGCAGCCTAGCGATAGGGGGGGCTCGGCCCAATCAGCCCCAGCATTTT.

The table lists this clone with a count of one. The V gene is TRBV21-1, the J gene TRBJ2-7; the table gives TRBD2 as D, unverified against the DNA. TRBV21-1 is reported as a pseudogene. The CDR3 contains 15 residues. The DNA of the CDR3 is TGTGCCAGCAGCAAAGCCCAGCGGAGATACTACGAGCAGTACTTC. Its translation is CASSKAQRRYYEQYF.

The rearrangement joins TRBV6-1 to TRBJ1-1; D uncertain. The length of the CDR3 is 12 residues. V lost 8 bases and J lost 4, with 11 bases in between. In germline, CDR1 is MNHNS, CDR2 SASEGT. The CDR3 nucleotides read TGTGCCAGCCTGCGGGGAAGCACTGAAGCTTTCTTT. Translation gives CASLRGSTEAFF.

This rearrangement joins TRBV10-3 to TRBJ2-1; 11 nucleotides agree with TRBD2. The CDR3 is made up of 16 amino acids. The V gene's germline CDR1 is ENHRY and CDR2 SYGVKD. After removal of 6 bases from V and 4 bases from J, the junction contained 8 bases not matched to a gene. The CDR3 loop is CAISRQLAGDYNEQFF. The CDR3 DNA sequence: TGTGCCATCAGCCGACAACTAGCGGGGGATTACAATGAGCAGTTCTTC.

CDR3 DNA sequence: TGTGCCACCAGCTGGGGACTAGCGGACAATGAGCAGTTCTTC. It yields the protein CATSWGLADNEQFF. The chain has TRBV15 and TRBJ2-1; 11 bases fit TRBD2. Germline V gene lookup returns CDR1 LNHNV and CDR2 YYDKDF (reference sequence). V trimming: 5 bases; J trimming: 5 bases; junction bases outside the gene matches: 2. The CDR3 consists of 14 residues.

J is TRBJ1-1 and V is TRBV29-1; no reliable D call. Germline assignment: CDR1 SQVTM and CDR2 ANQGSEA. With 6 bases removed from V and 1 base from J, the gap between germline ends came to 9 bases. The CDR3 has 12 amino acids. For the CDR3, the DNA is TGCAGCGTGCAAGCGGGGAACACTGAAGCTTTCTTT. Residues: CSVQAGNTEAFF.

This chain uses TRBV5-6 with TRBJ2-3; no definite D call. Trimming cost V 4 bases and J 1 base, with 19 bases left between them. CDR1 SGHDT and CDR2 YYEEEE come from the germline V gene. This CDR3 has 17 amino acids. CDR3 coding DNA: TGTGCCAGCAGCCCAAGTCTTGGTGGCCATCGCACAGATACGCAGTATTTT. Protein: CASSPSLGGHRTDTQYF.

The chain couples TRBV6-6 to TRBJ2-7, with TRBD1 identical over 10 bases. The CDR3 runs 14 residues. Germline CDR1 is MNHNY and CDR2 is SVGAGI (reference sequence). With 6 bases clipped from V and 3 bases from J, the junction kept 5 bases outside the gene matches. CDR3 in amino acids: CASRADRGVYEQYF. As DNA, the CDR3 is TGTGCCAGCAGAGCGGACAGGGGGGTCTACGAGCAGTACTTC.

The genes are TRBV13 and TRBJ2-3; tentative D call: TRBD1 (5 bases). Trimming shortened V by 4 bases and J by 2 bases, and 10 bases separated the two germline ends. Germline V gene lookup returns CDR1 PRHDT and CDR2 FYEKMQ (reference sequence). This CDR3 has 14 amino acids. The chain's CDR3 is CASSSTAFTDTQYF. CDR3 coding DNA: TGTGCCAGCAGCTCGACAGCCTTCACAGATACGCAGTATTTT.

In this sample, this clone turned up a few times. V is TRBV6-1 and J is TRBJ1-1, with D perhaps matching TRBD1 (6 bases). Germline assignment: CDR1 MNHNS and CDR2 SASEGT. CDR3 length: 13 amino acids. With 6 bases removed from V and 7 bases from J, the gap between germline ends came to 15 bases. The CDR3 region has the DNA TGTGCCAGCAGCCAACAGGGATGGAGTGAAGCTTTCTTT. Translation gives CASSQQGWSEAFF.

This clone was counted between two and nine times. J is TRBJ2-1 and V is TRBV6-1; D is possibly TRBD1 (5 bases). The CDR3 is 13 amino acids. Looked up from germline, CDR1 is MNHNS and CDR2 is SASEGT. Deletions cut 0 bases from V and 7 bases from J, with 7 bases between. As DNA, the CDR3 is TGTGCCAGCAGTGAAGCCAGGGATAATGAGCAGTTCTTC. Protein product: CASSEARDNEQFF.

This chain connects TRBV7-9 to TRBJ2-7, with 16 bases matching TRBD2. J gave up 4 bases and V 5 bases, and 11 bases lay outside the gene matches. In germline, CDR1 is SEHNR, CDR2 FQNEAQ (reference sequence). The CDR3 contains 18 residues. The CDR3 here is CASSPGLAGGPYAYEQYF. In DNA, the CDR3 is TGTGCCAGCAGCCCGGGACTAGCGGGAGGGCCCTACGCGTACGAGCAGTACTTC.

The V and J genes are TRBV6-1 and TRBJ1-1, with D maybe TRBD1 (6 bases). CDR3 size: 15 residues. V was clipped by 6 bases and J by 4 bases, with 18 bases between them. Germline values: CDR1 MNHNS, CDR2 SASEGT. CDR3 coding DNA: TGTGCCAGCAGGAAGGGGGTGCAGGGGCCCACTGAAGCTTTCTTT. Translating it yields CASRKGVQGPTEAFF.

V gene TRBV6-5 combines with J gene TRBJ2-1; 9 nucleotides agree with TRBD2. Per the germline V gene, CDR1 is MNHEY and CDR2 is SVGAGI. The CDR3 has 15 amino acids. V was pared by 10 bases and J by 4 bases, with 11 bases of the junction left unmatched. CDR3 amino acids: CATALELAGYNEQFF. CDR3 nucleotide sequence: TGTGCCACAGCTCTTGAGCTAGCGGGATACAATGAGCAGTTCTTC.

V is TRBV6-5 and J is TRBJ2-7; TRBD2 agrees at 8 bases. The V and J ends lost 4 bases and 0 bases, in that order; junction bases with no gene match: 8. The V gene's germline CDR1 is MNHEY and CDR2 SVGAGI. This CDR3 is 16 amino acids long. The CDR3 reads CASSSISGMNSYEQYF. The CDR3 bases are TGTGCCAGCAGTTCAATTAGCGGGATGAACTCCTACGAGCAGTACTTC.

This clone was observed a single time. This rearrangement joins TRBV5-1 to TRBJ2-3; 11 bases align to TRBD2. In germline, CDR1 is SGHRS, CDR2 YFSETQ. With 1 base clipped from V and 9 bases from J, the junction kept 10 bases outside the gene matches. CDR3 length: 16 residues. The CDR3 nucleotides read TGCGCCAGCAGCTTGACTAGCGGGAGAAGAGGGGTGACGCAGTATTTT. Translated: CASSLTSGRRGVTQYF.